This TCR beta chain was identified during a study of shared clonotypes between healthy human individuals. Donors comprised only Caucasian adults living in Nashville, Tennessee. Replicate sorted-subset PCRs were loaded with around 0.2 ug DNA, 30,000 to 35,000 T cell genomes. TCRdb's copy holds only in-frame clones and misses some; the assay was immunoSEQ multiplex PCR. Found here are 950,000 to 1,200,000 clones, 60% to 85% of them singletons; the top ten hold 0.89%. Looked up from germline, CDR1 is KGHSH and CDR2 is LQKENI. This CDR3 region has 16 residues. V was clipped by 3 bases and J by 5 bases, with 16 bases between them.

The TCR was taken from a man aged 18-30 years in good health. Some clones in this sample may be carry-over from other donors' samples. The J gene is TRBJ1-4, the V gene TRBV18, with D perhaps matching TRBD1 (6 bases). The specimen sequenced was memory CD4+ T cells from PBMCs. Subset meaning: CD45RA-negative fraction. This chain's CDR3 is CASSPDQGPLNEKLFF. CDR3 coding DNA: TGTGCCAGCTCACCCGACCAGGGGCCACTCAATGAAAAACTGTTTTTT.